The 25 T cell receptor beta chains reported below all come from one sample, sequenced in a study of cytomegalovirus exposure and HLA in healthy donors. TCRdb's table, derived via immunoSEQ multiplex PCR, lists solely in-frame clones and lacks some. Of about 360,000 clones listed, 70% to 90% are singletons. Sequencing was done on a sample of PBMCs. The receptors come from a woman between 18 and 29 years old in good health and CMV-seronegative.

This clone was detected a few times. The chain has TRBV30 and TRBJ2-2; D gene ambiguous. This CDR3 has 11 residues. The V and J ends lost 7 bases and 5 bases respectively, with 8 bases between them. Germline V gene sequence: CDR1 GTSNPN, CDR2 SVGIG (reference sequence). CDR3 region: CASRLTGELFF. Written as DNA, the CDR3 is TGTGCCTCTCGTTTGACCGGGGAGCTGTTTTTT.

V is TRBV2 and J is TRBJ1-1; 9 bases fit TRBD1. The V gene's germline CDR1 is SNHLY and CDR2 FYNNEI. This CDR3 comprises 13 residues. V lost 6 bases, J lost 5 bases, and 4 bases stayed unmatched. The CDR3, as DNA: TGTGCCAGCAGAGGACAGGGGAGGACTGAAGCTTTCTTT. This encodes CASRGQGRTEAFF.

The chain has TRBV28 and TRBJ1-5; 10 bases match TRBD1. Germline V gene lookup returns CDR1 MDHEN and CDR2 SYDVKM. CDR3 size: 12 residues. V gave up 11 bases and J gave up 3 bases; unmatched junction bases: 1. The CDR3 reads CAGQGDNQPQHF. The CDR3 bases are TGTGCCGGACAGGGGGACAATCAGCCCCAGCATTTT. The full variable domain, rest sourced from reference TRBV28 and TRBJ1-5, is DVKVTQSSRYLVKRTGEKVFLECVQDMDHENMFWYRQDPGLGLRLIYFSYDVKMKEKGDIPEGYSVSREKKERFSLILESASTNQTSMYLCAGQGDNQPQHFGDGTRLSIL.

This clone was found a few times. The rearrangement joins TRBV28 to TRBJ1-2; 7 bases map to TRBD1. Trimming at V came to 0 bases and at J to 3 bases, leaving 7 bases not matched to a gene. CDR3 length: 16 amino acids. The germline V gene has CDR1 MDHEN and CDR2 SYDVKM. The CDR3 DNA follows: TGTGCCAGCAGTTTATGGGGGCAGGGGGGCCACTATGGCTACACCTTC. This codes for CASSLWGQGGHYGYTF.

This clone has more than one count but fewer than ten. This chain joins TRBV28 and TRBJ2-2; TRBD1 might be the D (5 bases). Trimming cost V 3 bases and J 4 bases, with 9 bases left between them. Germline V lookup: CDR1 MDHEN, CDR2 SYDVKM. This CDR3 spans 14 amino acids. CDR3 sequence (DNA): TGTGCCAGCAGTTTTGACAGATTCACCGGGGAGCTGTTTTTT. Translating gives CASSFDRFTGELFF.

This chain joins TRBV14 and TRBJ2-5; 13 bases line up with TRBD2. This CDR3 region has 17 residues. CDR1 and CDR2 (germline): SGHDN, FVKESK. Germline trimming cut 3 bases from V and 4 bases from J; bases unmatched to any gene: 8. The CDR3 region is CASSHLGLAGERETQYF. CDR3 bases: TGTGCCAGCAGCCACCTAGGACTAGCGGGAGAACGAGAGACCCAGTACTTC.

V is TRBV5-1 and J is TRBJ2-2, with D unresolved. Germline V CDR1 and CDR2: SGHRS, YFSETQ. The V end lost 1 base, the J end lost 0 bases, and 7 bases lay between the germline ends. The CDR3 totals 15 residues. CDR3 DNA sequence: TGCGCCAGCAGCTTGAATTCGGCGAACACCGGGGAGCTGTTTTTT. This translates into CASSLNSANTGELFF.

This clone was seen once. The chain's CDR3 is CASSVSTGSAYEQYF. CDR3 sequence (DNA): TGTGCCAGCAGCGTATCGACAGGTTCCGCCTACGAGCAGTACTTC. J is TRBJ2-7 and V is TRBV9; a weak D match, TRBD1 (6 bases). The ends were cut back, 1 base at V and 2 bases at J, with 13 bases in the middle. Per the germline V gene, CDR1 is SGDLS and CDR2 is YYNGEE. This CDR3 contains 15 residues.

This chain uses TRBV4-1 with TRBJ2-1; perhaps TRBD2 as D (6 bases). Germline lookup yields CDR1 MGHRA and CDR2 YSYEKL. CDR3 length equals 15 residues. Trimming took off 2 bases at V and 10 bases at J, with 18 bases between the two ends. The CDR3 nucleotides are TGCGCCAGCAGCCAACGAATAGGACTCGGAGGGGAGCAGTTCTTC. Protein: CASSQRIGLGGEQFF.

V gene TRBV11-2 combines with J gene TRBJ2-2, with D possibly matching TRBD2 (7 bases). From germline, CDR1 is SGHAT and CDR2 FQNNGV. V was cut by 6 bases and J by 4 bases, with 21 bases left in between. The CDR3 contains 17 residues. In nucleotides, the CDR3 is TGTGCCAGCAGTTCCTTGGGACAATCGGGGGGCACCGGGGAGCTGTTTTTT. Translation: CASSSLGQSGGTGELFF.

Concerning this clone itself: Other DNA sequences in the sample encode the same CDR3. The rearrangement uses TRBV6-5 and TRBJ1-1; D unclear. The ends were cut back, 2 bases at V and 4 bases at J, with 5 bases in the middle. The CDR3 contains 12 residues. Germline V gene sequence: CDR1 MNHEY, CDR2 SVGAGI. CDR3 coding DNA: TGTGCCAGCAGTTACGGCGGCACTGAAGCTTTCTTT. As protein: CASSYGGTEAFF.

V is TRBV5-5 and J is TRBJ2-2; D perhaps matches TRBD1 (5 bases). Germline values: CDR1 SGHKS, CDR2 YYEKEE (reference sequence). Trimming removed 1 base from V and 2 bases from J, with 9 bases in between. This CDR3 comprises 15 residues. The chain's CDR3 is CASSLPRANTGELFF. CDR3 coding DNA: TGTGCCAGCAGCTTGCCCAGGGCCAACACCGGGGAGCTGTTTTTT. The full variable domain, rest sourced from reference TRBV5-5 and TRBJ2-2, is DAGVTQSPTHLIKTRGQQVTLRCSPISGHKSVSWYQQVLGQGPQFIFQYYEKEERGRGNFPDRFSARQFPNYSSELNVNALLLGDSALYLCASSLPRANTGELFFGEGSRLTVL.

The chain has TRBV6-6 and TRBJ2-5; the D gene is possibly TRBD1 (6 bases). Germline CDR1 and CDR2: MNHNY and SVGAGI (reference sequence). The CDR3 length is 12 residues. V lost 5 bases and J lost 5, with 9 bases in between. CDR3 protein: CASSQDSETQYF. The CDR3 DNA sequence: TGTGCCAGCAGTCAGGACAGCGAGACCCAGTACTTC.

This clone was recorded only once. This sequence joins TRBV28 and TRBJ1-2; 7 bases align to TRBD1. V lost 8 bases and J lost 4; bases outside the gene matches: 4. Germline CDR1 reads MDHEN; CDR2 reads SYDVKM. There are 12 residues in the CDR3. The CDR3 region is CASGTAIYGYTF. The CDR3 DNA is TGTGCCAGCGGGACAGCCATCTATGGCTACACCTTC.

The gene calls are TRBV4-2 and TRBJ2-7, with D possibly TRBD1 on 5 matching bases. Germline loops: CDR1 LGHNA, CDR2 YNFKEQ. CDR3 length: 15 residues. With 1 base removed from V and 3 bases from J, the gap between germline ends came to 13 bases. The CDR3: CASSQGRVEGYEQYF. As DNA, the CDR3 is TGTGCCAGCAGCCAAGGCAGGGTGGAAGGCTACGAGCAGTACTTC.

V is TRBV15 and J is TRBJ2-3, with TRBD1 matching over 9 bases. Trimming took 1 base from V and 4 from J; bases not matched to a gene: 6. Germline V CDR1 and CDR2: LNHNV, YYDKDF (reference sequence). The CDR3 totals 16 residues. CDR3 coding DNA: TGTGCCACCAGCAGAGGCTCCGGGACAGGGTCAGATACGCAGTATTTT. Amino acid sequence: CATSRGSGTGSDTQYF.

The chain combines TRBV7-9 with TRBJ1-2; D is unclear. CDR1 SEHNR and CDR2 FQNEAQ come from the germline V gene (reference sequence). The CDR3 is 15 amino acids. V lost 1 base and J lost 4, with 13 bases in between. The CDR3 spells CASSLGATLGYGYTF. The CDR3 region has the DNA TGTGCCAGCAGCTTAGGGGCTACGCTGGGCTATGGCTACACCTTC.

V usage is TRBV6-6 and J usage is TRBJ2-7; D not certain. Germline lookup yields CDR1 MNHNY and CDR2 SVGAGI (reference sequence). The CDR3 totals 13 residues. V lost 2 bases to trimming and J lost 5 bases, with 10 bases between them. This chain's CDR3 is CASSYLTTNEQYF. The CDR3, as DNA: TGTGCCAGCAGTTACCTCACAACCAACGAGCAGTACTTC.

CDR3 nucleotides: TGTGCCAGCACCCGCGCGCAGGGCCAGAACACTGAAGCTTTCTTT. Translating it yields CASTRAQGQNTEAFF. The chain combines TRBV6-5 with TRBJ1-1, with TRBD1 as a possible D gene (5 bases). Germline CDR1 MNHEY, CDR2 SVGAGI. V lost 7 bases and J lost 1, with 16 bases in between. The CDR3 is made up of 15 amino acids.

The chain joins TRBV9 to TRBJ2-5, with 10 bases matching TRBD1. V dropped 5 bases and J dropped 5; count of bases not matched to a gene: 0. CDR1 and CDR2 from the germline V gene are SGDLS and YYNGEE. The CDR3 totals 12 residues. The CDR3 loop is CASRGQGETQYF. For the CDR3, the DNA is TGTGCCAGCAGGGGACAGGGGGAGACCCAGTACTTC.

This clone was observed once. The chain joins TRBV28 to TRBJ2-2; 11 bases agree with TRBD2. The germline V gene encodes CDR1 MDHEN and CDR2 SYDVKM. The CDR3 extends over 14 amino acids. Trimming took 7 bases from V and 5 from J; bases not matched to a gene: 3. The CDR3 DNA reads TGTGCCAGCAAGACTAGCGGGGATACCGGGGAGCTGTTTTTT. Its protein product is CASKTSGDTGELFF.

The CDR3 region has the DNA TGTGCCAGCAGTGCCTCCGAGGGTTTTCAGCCCCAGCATTTT. Translated: CASSASEGFQPQHF. The V call is TRBV25-1, the J call TRBJ1-5; D not resolved. Trimming took off 4 bases at V and 6 bases at J, with 13 bases between the two ends. The germline V gene has CDR1 MGHDK and CDR2 SYGVNS. The CDR3 extends over 14 amino acids.

This clone was recorded only once. The rearrangement links TRBV27 to TRBJ1-5, with D perhaps TRBD1 (5 bases). CDR1 is MNHEY and CDR2 is SMNVEV in the germline V gene (reference sequence). The CDR3 length is 16 residues. V gave up 7 bases and J gave up 5 bases, with 21 bases separating them. CDR3 amino acids: CASTPFTGDRDQPQHF. The CDR3 DNA follows: TGTGCCAGCACCCCTTTTACAGGAGACAGAGATCAGCCCCAGCATTTT.

The rearrangement links TRBV19 to TRBJ2-3; D might be TRBD1 (6 bases). The CDR3 totals 13 residues. Trimming left V 9 bases short and J 0 bases short, with 10 bases between. CDR1 LNHDA and CDR2 SQIVND come from the germline V gene (reference sequence). DNA for the CDR3: TGTGCCAGCGGACAGACCAGCACAGATACGCAGTATTTT. This gives the protein CASGQTSTDTQYF. Complete variable domain (other parts from reference TRBV19 and TRBJ2-3): DGGITQSPKYLFRKEGQNVTLSCEQNLNHDAMYWYRQDPGQGLRLIYYSQIVNDFQKGDIAEGYSVSREKKESFPLTVTSAQKNPTAFYLCASGQTSTDTQYFGPGTRLTVL.

The chain carries TRBV5-1 and TRBJ2-5, with 10 bases that match TRBD1. V was pared by 1 base and J by 2 bases, with 8 bases of the junction left unmatched. The germline CDR1 and CDR2 sequences are SGHRS and YFSETQ. The CDR3 loop spans 17 amino acids. The CDR3 DNA reads TGCGCCAGCAGCTTGAAGACAGGGGGCTTCGGGCAAGAGACCCAGTACTTC. Translation: CASSLKTGGFGQETQYF.